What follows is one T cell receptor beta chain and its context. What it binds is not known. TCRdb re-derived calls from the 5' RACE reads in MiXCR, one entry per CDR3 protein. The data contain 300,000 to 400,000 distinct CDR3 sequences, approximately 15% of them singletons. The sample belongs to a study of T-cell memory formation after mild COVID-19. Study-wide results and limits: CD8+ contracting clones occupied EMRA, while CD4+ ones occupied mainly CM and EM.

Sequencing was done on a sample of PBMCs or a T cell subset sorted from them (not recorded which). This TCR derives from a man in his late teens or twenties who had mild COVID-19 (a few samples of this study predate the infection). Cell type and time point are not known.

Written as DNA, the CDR3 is TGTGCCAACAGACAGGGTCCGGGGGAGTGGGAGACCCAGTACTTC. Its translation: CANRQGPGEWETQYF. The V and J genes are TRBV6-6 and TRBJ2-5, with D possibly TRBD1 on 7 matching bases. The ends were cut back, 10 bases at V and 5 bases at J, with 23 bases in the middle. CDR1 is MNHNY and CDR2 is SVGAGI in the germline V gene (reference sequence). This CDR3 comprises 15 residues.